A single sample is the source of the 12 T cell receptor beta chains below, sequenced in a study of T cells after yellow fever vaccination. TCRdb re-called the 5' RACE reads with MiXCR, one entry per CDR3 protein. The repertoire holds 120,000 or so distinct CDR3 sequences, about 6.8% seen once, with 2.5% to 3.5% in the top ten. Sequenced material: CD4+ T cells sorted from PBMCs, taken around 45 days after the first yellow fever vaccination. The receptor set was obtained from a man between 18 and 35 years old who received the YFV17D yellow fever vaccine.

This chain uses TRBV5-1 with TRBJ2-7; 8 nucleotides match TRBD1. V lost 4 bases to trimming and J lost 9 bases; unmatched junction nucleotides: 12. Germline loops: CDR1 SGHRS, CDR2 YFSETQ. This CDR3 is 14 amino acids long. The CDR3 reads CASSPGTGDLGQYF. DNA for the CDR3: TGCGCCAGCAGCCCGGGGACAGGCGACCTAGGGCAGTACTTC.

This clonotype was seen ten or more times. The chain carries TRBV4-1 and TRBJ1-3; perhaps TRBD1 as D (5 bases). Trimming left V 0 bases short and J 0 bases short, with 15 bases between. Germline V lookup: CDR1 MGHRA, CDR2 YSYEKL. This CDR3 is built from 18 residues. The CDR3 sequence: CASSQDPLGQGSGNTIYF. The CDR3 nucleotides read TGCGCCAGCAGCCAAGATCCTTTAGGGCAGGGCTCTGGAAACACCATATATTTT.

This clonotype was counted ten times or more. The rearrangement joins TRBV6-5 to TRBJ1-2, with 10 bases that match TRBD1. The CDR3 runs 16 residues. In germline, CDR1 is MNHEY, CDR2 SVGAGI. Trimming took 2 bases from V and 4 from J; bases not matched to a gene: 7. Here the CDR3 DNA reads TGTGCCAGCAGTTACATGGGACAGGGGATTTCCTATGGCTACACCTTC. As protein: CASSYMGQGISYGYTF.

This clonotype came up many times. The V and J genes are TRBV29-1 and TRBJ2-4; 7 nucleotides align to TRBD1. V shed 1 base, J shed 9 bases, and the junction held 6 bases outside the gene matches. The CDR3 contains 13 residues. Germline V gene sequence: CDR1 SQVTM, CDR2 ANQGSEA. The CDR3 nucleotides read TGCAGCGTTGAAGGACAGGGTGGGATCATTCAGTACTTC. It is translated as CSVEGQGGIIQYF.

This clonotype was seen many times. The V and J genes are TRBV5-1 and TRBJ1-5; D unclear. Germline V gene sequence: CDR1 SGHRS, CDR2 YFSETQ. This CDR3 comprises 18 residues. The V end lost 10 bases, the J end lost 6 bases, and 32 bases lay between the germline ends. CDR3 amino acids: CAWHEKEDENNNSQPQHF. In DNA, the CDR3 is TGCGCCTGGCACGAAAAGGAGGACGAGAATAATAATAGTCAGCCCCAGCATTTT. Full variable domain (remainder filled in from reference TRBV5-1 and TRBJ1-5): KAGVTQTPRYLIKTRGQQVTLSCSPISGHRSVSWYQQTPGQGLQFLFEYFSETQRNKGNFPGRFSGRQFSNSRSEMNVSTLELGDSALYLCAWHEKEDENNNSQPQHFGDGTRLSIL.

This clonotype appeared many times. This chain joins TRBV11-2 and TRBJ2-2; 8 bases match TRBD2. J was trimmed by 4 bases and V by 7 bases; bases with no gene match: 5. Germline CDR1 reads SGHAT; CDR2 reads FQNNGV. This CDR3 contains 14 residues. The CDR3 sequence: CASTLAGATGELFF. The DNA for the CDR3 is TGTGCCAGCACCCTAGCGGGTGCCACCGGGGAGCTGTTTTTT.

This clonotype appeared once. It may be a read error: a sequence one base away is much more abundant. The chain recombines TRBV7-2 with TRBJ2-5; 7 bases agree with TRBD2. The CDR3 consists of 14 residues. Germline assignment: CDR1 SGHTA and CDR2 FQGNSA. V shed 5 bases, J shed 5 bases, and the junction held 8 bases outside the gene matches. CDR3 nucleotide sequence: TGTGCCAGCAGCCCGGTACTAGCGTGGGAGACCCAGTACTTC. This encodes CASSPVLAWETQYF.

This clonotype has ten or more counts. The V and J genes are TRBV20-1 and TRBJ1-6; unclear D gene. This CDR3 contains 16 residues. Germline assignment: CDR1 DFQATT and CDR2 SNEGSKA (reference sequence). V was clipped by 0 bases and J by 0 bases, with 9 bases between them. The DNA for the CDR3 is TGCAGTGCTAGAGACCCGACTTCCTCCTATAATTCACCCCTCCACTTT. Amino acid sequence: CSARDPTSSYNSPLHF.

This clonotype was recorded at least ten times. This chain connects TRBV29-1 to TRBJ1-1; maybe TRBD1 (5 bases). There are 13 residues in the CDR3. Trimming left V 7 bases short and J 5 bases short, with 17 bases between. The germline V gene encodes CDR1 SQVTM and CDR2 ANQGSEA. Here the CDR3 reads CSAPSQGGTEAFF. In DNA, the CDR3 is TGCAGCGCCCCGAGCCAGGGAGGGACTGAAGCTTTCTTT.

This clonotype was detected many times. The gene calls are TRBV11-2 and TRBJ2-1; D ambiguous. The CDR3 runs 16 residues. Germline V gene sequence: CDR1 SGHAT, CDR2 FQNNGV. Trimming pared 0 bases from V and 0 bases from J, leaving 9 bases between. The CDR3 DNA reads as TGTGCCAGCAGCTTAGATAAGAGCCGCTCCTACAATGAGCAGTTCTTC. Amino acids: CASSLDKSRSYNEQFF.

This clonotype was observed a single time. The chain has TRBV28 and TRBJ1-4, with no clear D. Looked up from germline, CDR1 is MDHEN and CDR2 is SYDVKM. Trimming pared 2 bases from V and 4 bases from J, leaving 14 bases between. The CDR3 has 16 residues. DNA of the CDR3: TGTGCCAGCAGTTTACTCTTAGGCGCTGGTAATGAAAAACTGTTTTTT. Translation: CASSLLLGAGNEKLFF.

This clonotype occurred many times. The genes are TRBV29-1 and TRBJ2-1; D not certain. The CDR3 has 13 amino acids. With 7 bases removed from V and 0 bases from J, the gap between germline ends came to 10 bases. The germline V gene has CDR1 SQVTM and CDR2 ANQGSEA. The CDR3 region is CSGGSSSYNEQFF. The CDR3 DNA is TGCAGCGGTGGATCCAGCTCCTACAATGAGCAGTTCTTC.